This T cell receptor (beta chain) is from a study of CD8+ T cells in alopecia areata (dated by TCRdb to 2016 to 2019). Study-wide context: Treated patients were enrolled in an open-label pilot trial of oral tofacitinib, 5 to 10 mg twice daily, for moderate-to-severe alopecia areata. Biopsies were taken from tofacitinib-treated patients at baseline and at 4 and 24 weeks of treatment, and a later scalp biopsy was taken in several of the tofacitinib-treated patients. RNA was extracted with the PAXgene miRNA kit for fixed scalp, the miRNeasy kit for PBMCs, and the RNeasy kit for mouse skin. Scalp clonality was compared across normal scalp (n=4), patchy alopecia areata scalp (n=8), and alopecia totalis/universalis scalp (n=8). In humans, TCRbeta sequencing was performed on scalp tissue and on sorted CD4+ and CD8+ peripheral blood T cells from healthy controls and from patients with patchy or totalis/universalis alopecia areata. Patients stayed on tofacitinib for 6 to 18 months and then had 6 months of follow-up off drug so that delayed response and recurrence could be assessed. immunoSEQ multiplex PCR using 35 Vbeta forward primers and 13 Jbeta reverse primers was used to amplify TCRbeta CDR3 regions. High-throughput TCRbeta sequencing was used to examine T cell clonal expansion in alopecia areata in both the C3H/HeJ mouse model and human patients. In treated patients, disease severity was measured using the SALT score, which gives the percentage of scalp surface area affected.

About this clone itself: It has no known antigen specificity. Base quality data are lacking; no much larger clone is found one base away.

The time point label, read with the paper, signifies: about 25 weeks on oral tofacitinib. Interpreted using the paper, the treatment or condition label stands for: oral pan-JAK inhibitor, 5-10 mg twice daily. Lesional scalp punch biopsies and peripheral blood were collected from alopecia areata patients. PBMCs were separated by density centrifugation and stained for CD3, CD4 and CD8, after which CD4+ and CD8+ T cells were sorted on a FACSAria. The library was prepared using the immunoSEQ multiplex PCR assay. To provide template for TCR sequencing, every sample had RNA extracted and reverse transcribed into cDNA. First-strand cDNA was synthesized with SuperScript III using a 2:1 mix of oligo-dT and random hexamers. A synthetic immune receptor repertoire was used to gauge amplification bias, and whatever bias remained was removed computationally. The paper's processing steps were these. Raw reads were preprocessed for error removal, and CDR3 was defined according to IMGT conventions as running from the conserved cysteine to phenylalanine. Clonality was computed by normalizing Shannon entropy by log2 of the number of productive unique TCRs and subtracting the result from 1. Whether each scalp clone was CD4 or CD8 was inferred by checking scalp TCRbeta sequences against the CD4 and CD8 repertoires from sorted blood. Sourced from immuneACCESS, this table was stored by TCRdb with only in-frame sequences that have V and J called. A share of the clones is absent; for the studies checked, an unresolved V gene accounts for under half, and the remainder has no known explanation. V, J and clone size were drawn from that table, and D and trimming were deduced from the DNA. The sample records 60,000 to 85,000 clones, approximately 64% of which are singletons. 23% of the sample is taken by the ten largest.

Study-wide findings and limitations: Resident alphabeta T cells in normal human skin are also sequenced, complicating scalp TCR repertoire analysis, unlike mouse skin dominated by gammadelta T cells. Shared TCR sequences between patients were less evident than in mice, which may be partly attributable to HLA diversity in the patient population. Because the treated cohort was small and had only one nonresponder, larger studies are needed to examine links between baseline CD8+ expansion and response. With tofacitinib, both scalp clonality and the number of expanded CD8+ clones among the top 100 scalp clones went down significantly. Compared with normal scalp, lesional scalp had higher clonality and more expanded CD8+ clones, particularly in alopecia totalis/universalis, a pattern that suggests antigenic drive. Many expanded lesional clones were found to persist in scalp and blood during tofacitinib treatment, and relapse after treatment cessation may be partly explained by this persistence.

The junction carries 10 bases between V and J, which are trimmed by 0 bases and 7 bases respectively. From a lookup of the germline V gene, CDR1 and CDR2 are LGHNA and YSLEER. Measured from the cysteine to the phenylalanine, the CDR3 is 15 residues long. Only the CDR3 DNA is retained, 45 bases long and in frame from the first base. The chain employs TRBV4-3 and TRBJ1-6; too little of a D gene remains to name it. Material: CD8+ T cells sorted from blood, obtained at week 24, from a patient treated with tofacitinib. This TCR derives from a human donor with alopecia areata. CDR3 protein: CASSQDQRMNSPLHF. The DNA sequence is TGCGCCAGCAGCCAAGATCAAAGGATGAATTCACCCCTCCACTTT.